The source of this T cell receptor (beta chain) is a study of T-cell reconstitution after alpha-beta-depleted transplantation in children. The V gene end was trimmed by 6 bases and the J gene end by 6 bases; junction bases not matched to a gene: 0. This CDR3 is 12 amino acids long. The germline V gene encodes CDR1 ENHRY and CDR2 SYGVKD. This clonotype came up a few times. Library preparation (for TCRbeta) was performed with unique molecular identifiers. TCRdb re-called the PCR reads with MiXCR, one entry per CDR3 protein. This repertoire shows more than 500,000 distinct CDR3 sequences, about an eighth found once; its top ten account for roughly 15%.

The V gene is TRBV10-3, the J gene TRBJ2-2; 8 nucleotides align to TRBD2. This receptor was obtained from a female patient under 10 years old who had a stem cell transplant for aplastic anemia, so the T cells may come from the graft donor. Sample: PBMCs, mostly from graft donor cells, taken 180 days after TCRalphabeta/CD19-depleted stem cell transplant. CDR3 DNA sequence: TGTGCCATCAGGACTAGCGCCGGGGAGCTGTTTTTT. Translated, it gives CAIRTSAGELFF.